This T cell receptor beta chain was recovered during a study of T cell responses to AZD1222 COVID-19 vaccine. Sequenced by immunoSEQ multiplex PCR; TCRdb stores in-frame clones only, minus some. The data hold roughly 110,000 clones, with under 95% observed a single time. V shed 4 bases, J shed 5 bases, and the junction held 7 bases outside the gene matches. Germline loops: CDR1 SGHTA, CDR2 FQGTGA. There are 16 residues in the CDR3. The source was peripheral blood, collected on day 0 of AZD1222 vaccination. V and J are TRBV7-3 and TRBJ2-1; 11 bases agree with TRBD1. This TCR was sampled from an adult in good health. The CDR3 here is CASSYGQGALNNEQFF. In DNA, the CDR3 is TGTGCCAGCAGCTACGGACAGGGGGCCCTAAACAATGAGCAGTTCTTC.